The 18 T cell receptor beta chains given below trace back to one sample, sequenced in a study of early T cells in non-severe SARS-CoV-2 infection. One entry per CDR3 protein, called by TCRdb with MiXCR from the 5' RACE reads. The sample carries fewer than 85,000 distinct CDR3 sequences, 11% recorded once. The material was whole blood, obtained at baseline. The receptors were sampled from an adult who was a healthcare worker with PCR-confirmed SARS-CoV-2 infection or an uninfected control (not recorded which).

This chain uses TRBV6-1 with TRBJ1-1, with D maybe TRBD1 (5 bases). This CDR3 is 16 amino acids long. V was pared by 4 bases and J by 5 bases, with 20 bases between. Germline CDR1 and CDR2: MNHNS and SASEGT. The DNA of the CDR3 is TGTGCCAGCAGTGCCAGAGTGGGGCCCCAGGTTACTGAAGCTTTCTTT. Encoded protein: CASSARVGPQVTEAFF.

The table lists this clonotype with many counts. The chain recombines TRBV15 with TRBJ2-3, with TRBD1 matching 9 bases. The CDR3 is 17 residues long. V gave up 1 base and J gave up 4 bases; unmatched junction bases: 9. Germline V gene sequence: CDR1 LNHNV, CDR2 YYDKDF (reference sequence). The CDR3 nucleotides are TGTGCCACCAGCAGAGTACCGAGGGGACAGGGCCCAGATACGCAGTATTTT. It specifies CATSRVPRGQGPDTQYF.

This clonotype was picked up a small number of times. The chain couples TRBV20-1 to TRBJ2-1; D is possibly TRBD1 (6 bases). This CDR3 is 16 amino acids long. Per germline, CDR1 DFQATT and CDR2 SNEGSKA (reference sequence). Trimming shortened V by 5 bases and J by 0 bases, and 17 bases separated the two germline ends. The CDR3 DNA follows: TGCAGTGCTTACCCCGCACAGGGAAGCTCCTACAATGAGCAGTTCTTC. It translates to CSAYPAQGSSYNEQFF.

V and J are TRBV25-1 and TRBJ2-3, with TRBD1 identical over 9 bases. The germline V gene encodes CDR1 MGHDK and CDR2 SYGVNS. After removal of 3 bases from V and 2 bases from J, the junction contained 3 bases not matched to a gene. The CDR3 has 15 amino acids. CDR3: CASSERTGATDTQYF. The CDR3 DNA reads TGTGCCAGCAGTGAGAGGACAGGGGCCACAGATACGCAGTATTTT.

This clonotype was observed at least ten times. V usage is TRBV11-2 and J usage is TRBJ2-7; D unclear. CDR1 is SGHAT and CDR2 is FQNNGV in the germline V gene. This CDR3 contains 13 residues. The ends were cut back, 1 base at V and 2 bases at J, with 6 bases in the middle. The CDR3 DNA reads TGTGCCAGCAGCTTAGTCCGGACCTACGAGCAGTACTTC. Its translation: CASSLVRTYEQYF.

As DNA, the CDR3 is TGTGCCAGCAGCTTAGTAGGGGCAGATACGCAGTATTTT. Translated: CASSLVGADTQYF. The chain joins TRBV7-9 to TRBJ2-3, with TRBD1 as a possible D gene (5 bases). With 1 base removed from V and 4 bases from J, the gap between germline ends came to 6 bases. Germline CDR1 is SEHNR and CDR2 is FQNEAQ (reference sequence). The CDR3 sequence is 13 residues long.

As concerns this clonotype: This may come from a read error, since a much larger clone is one base off. The V and J genes are TRBV20-1 and TRBJ2-3, with TRBD2 matching 9 bases. The CDR3 totals 19 residues. With V trimmed by 5 bases and J by 2 bases, 20 bases remained unmatched. Looked up from germline, CDR1 is DFQATT and CDR2 is SNEGSKA (reference sequence). The CDR3 is CSAYSGGATPSLNTDTQYF. CDR3 sequence (DNA): TGCAGTGCTTATAGCGGGGGAGCAACCCCGTCCTTAAACACAGATACGCAGTATTTT.

V usage is TRBV7-6 and J usage is TRBJ2-1, with D perhaps matching TRBD1 (5 bases). Per the germline V gene, CDR1 is SGHVS and CDR2 is FNYEAQ. The germline V and J ends were trimmed by 1 base and 5 bases, with 12 bases remaining between them. CDR3 size: 15 residues. In DNA, the CDR3 is TGTGCCAGCAGCTTAGAAGGGGTGATCGACAATGAGCAGTTCTTC. The encoded protein is CASSLEGVIDNEQFF. The whole variable domain, filled in from reference TRBV7-6 and TRBJ2-1, reads GAGVSQSPRYKVTKRGQDVALRCDPISGHVSLYWYRQALGQGPEFLTYFNYEAQQDKSGLPNDRFSAERPEGSISTLTIQRTEQRDSAMYRCASSLEGVIDNEQFFGPGTRLTVL.

This clonotype appeared once. One base away lies a much larger clone, so this may be a sequencing read error. The DNA of the CDR3 is TGTGCCAGCACAGACATCCCTGAAAAACTGTTTTTT. It is translated as CASTDIPEKLFF. This chain uses TRBV28 with TRBJ1-4; D remains ambiguous. V was pared by 7 bases and J by 7 bases, with 10 bases between. CDR1 is MDHEN and CDR2 is SYDVKM in the germline V gene. The CDR3 sequence is 12 residues long.

This clonotype was picked up many times. The rearrangement links TRBV6-2 or TRBV6-3 to TRBJ1-1, with D hard to call. The V end lost 7 bases, the J end lost 1 base, and 10 bases lay between the germline ends. This CDR3 spans 13 amino acids. Germline loops: CDR1 MNHEY, CDR2 SVGEGT. The CDR3 DNA reads TGTGCCAGCACAATTACAAGGAACACTGAAGCTTTCTTT. The encoded protein is CASTITRNTEAFF.

This chain connects TRBV12-3 or TRBV12-4 to TRBJ2-4; no firm D call. V lost 5 bases, J lost 4 bases, and 3 bases lay in between. The CDR3 contains 11 residues. The CDR3 DNA sequence: TGTGCCAGCAGTAAAAAAAACATTCAGTACTTC. The encoded protein is CASSKKNIQYF.

The chain employs TRBV25-1 and TRBJ1-2, with 8 bases that match TRBD1. V shed 1 base and J 11 bases; nucleotides not matched to a gene: 9. Germline values: CDR1 MGHDK, CDR2 SYGVNS. CDR3 length: 14 residues. The CDR3: CASSESGTGWSYTF. CDR3 in DNA: TGTGCCAGCAGTGAATCCGGGACAGGTTGGAGTTACACCTTC.

A few counts support this clonotype. The chain links TRBV5-4 to TRBJ1-1, with 7 bases aligning to TRBD1. The ends lost 4 bases at V and 0 bases at J; junction bases unmatched: 6. There are 15 residues in the CDR3. The germline gives CDR1 SGHNT, CDR2 YYREEE (reference sequence). The CDR3 coding sequence is TGTGCCAGCAGCCTCCCGGGACAGCTGAACACTGAAGCTTTCTTT. Its protein product is CASSLPGQLNTEAFF.

This clonotype has only a few counts. Here the CDR3 reads CSVQTSVKTDTQYF. For the CDR3, the DNA is TGCAGCGTTCAAACTAGTGTCAAGACAGATACGCAGTATTTT. The V call is TRBV29-1, the J call TRBJ2-3; TRBD2 might be the D (5 bases). Germline assignment: CDR1 SQVTM and CDR2 ANQGSEA. Trimming took 5 bases from V and 3 from J, leaving 15 bases between them. CDR3 length: 14 residues.

This clonotype was counted a few times. The rearrangement uses TRBV6-5 and TRBJ2-1, with 7 bases matching TRBD1. This CDR3 contains 15 residues. V was clipped by 7 bases and J by 6 bases; unmatched bases: 12. CDR1 is MNHEY, CDR2 SVGAGI, per germline. CDR3 coding DNA: TGTGCCAGCAAAACACAGGGGAGTGGTGGCAATGAGCAGTTCTTC. It yields the protein CASKTQGSGGNEQFF.

This clonotype has at least ten counts. The chain recombines TRBV7-8 with TRBJ2-7, with 9 bases aligning to TRBD2. From germline, CDR1 is SGHVS and CDR2 FQNEAQ. The V segment lost 7 bases and the J segment 4 bases; nucleotides outside the gene matches: 8. CDR3 length: 14 amino acids. The CDR3 nucleotides are TGTGCCAGCACCCTACACAGCGGGGGGTACGAGCAGTACTTC. It codes for CASTLHSGGYEQYF. The whole variable domain, remainder taken from reference TRBV7-8 and TRBJ2-7, is GAGVSQSPRYKVAKRGQDVALRCDPISGHVSLFWYQQALGQGPEFLTYFQNEAQLDKSGLPSDRFFAERPEGSVSTLKIQRTQQEDSAVYLCASTLHSGGYEQYFGPGTRLTVT.

This clonotype was seen only a few times. CDR3 sequence reads: CSVRGGGLITEAFF. CDR3 DNA: TGCAGCGTTAGGGGGGGAGGTCTAATCACTGAAGCTTTCTTT. The rearrangement uses TRBV29-1 and TRBJ1-1; tentatively, D is TRBD1 (6 bases). This CDR3 region has 14 residues. Germline V lookup: CDR1 SQVTM, CDR2 ANQGSEA. With 5 bases removed from V and 4 bases from J, the gap between germline ends came to 17 bases.

The chain joins TRBV5-5 to TRBJ2-3; 9 positions agree with TRBD2. The CDR3 has 14 amino acids. Germline V gives CDR1 SGHKS, CDR2 YYEKEE (reference sequence). Unmatched junction bases numbered 6, after V lost 7 bases and J lost 3 bases. CDR3 sequence reads: CASLRSGGTDTQYF. The CDR3 region has the DNA TGTGCCAGCCTAAGGAGCGGGGGGACAGATACGCAGTATTTT. The variable domain in full, with the rest retrieved from reference TRBV5-5 and TRBJ2-3, is DAGVTQSPTHLIKTRGQQVTLRCSPISGHKSVSWYQQVLGQGPQFIFQYYEKEERGRGNFPDRFSARQFPNYSSELNVNALLLGDSALYLCASLRSGGTDTQYFGPGTRLTVL.